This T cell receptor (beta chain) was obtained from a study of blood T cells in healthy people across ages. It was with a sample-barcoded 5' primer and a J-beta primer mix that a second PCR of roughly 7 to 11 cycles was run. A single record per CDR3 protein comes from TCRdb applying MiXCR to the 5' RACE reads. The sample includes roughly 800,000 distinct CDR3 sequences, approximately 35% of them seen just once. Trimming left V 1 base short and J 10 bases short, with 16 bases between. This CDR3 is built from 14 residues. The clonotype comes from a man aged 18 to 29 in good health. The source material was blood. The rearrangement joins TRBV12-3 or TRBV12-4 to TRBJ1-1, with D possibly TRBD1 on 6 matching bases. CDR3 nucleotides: TGTGCCAGCAGTTTAGGAGGGGGGGGGCGTGGAGCTTTCTTT. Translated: CASSLGGGGRGAFF.